This T cell receptor (beta chain) appears in the sequencing data of a study of blood T cell repertoires in COVID-19. Study background: The United States, Italy and Spain were the sources of the acute and convalescent COVID-19 samples.

This CDR3 is built from 17 residues. V gave up 7 bases and J gave up 2 bases, with 22 bases separating them. Germline CDR1 and CDR2: WNHNN and SYGVQD (reference sequence). As processed by the authors: By means of reference gene primer amplification, nucleated cell counts were estimated. Profiled with immunoSEQ multiplex PCR; TCRdb holds only in-frame clones, not every one. V, J and clone size derive from that table, while D and trimming were established from the DNA sequence. The sample contains more than 95,000 clones, 85% to 90% of which appear only once. Sequencing was carried out using peripheral blood. The rearrangement uses TRBV10-1 and TRBJ2-3; TRBD2 might be the D (6 bases). The clonotype originates from a human donor in a cohort sampled during active COVID-19. CDR3 protein: CASIHPGLRGDTDTQYF. In nucleotides, the CDR3 is TGCGCCAGCATCCATCCCGGGCTACGCGGGGACACAGATACGCAGTATTTT.